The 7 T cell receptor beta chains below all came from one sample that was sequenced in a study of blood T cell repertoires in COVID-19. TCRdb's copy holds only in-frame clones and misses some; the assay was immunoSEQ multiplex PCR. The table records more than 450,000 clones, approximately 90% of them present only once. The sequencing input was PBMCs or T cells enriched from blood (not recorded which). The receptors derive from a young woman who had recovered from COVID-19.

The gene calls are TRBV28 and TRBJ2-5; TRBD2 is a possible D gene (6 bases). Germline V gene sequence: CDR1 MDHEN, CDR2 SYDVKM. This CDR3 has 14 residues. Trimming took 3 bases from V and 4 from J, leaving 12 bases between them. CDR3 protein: CASSLGGTRETQYF. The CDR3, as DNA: TGTGCCAGCAGTTTGGGCGGGACCCGAGAGACCCAGTACTTC.

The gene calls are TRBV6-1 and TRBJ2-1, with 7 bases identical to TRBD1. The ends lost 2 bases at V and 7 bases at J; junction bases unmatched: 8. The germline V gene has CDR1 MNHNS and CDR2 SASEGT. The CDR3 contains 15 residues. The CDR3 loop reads CASSERGTVINEQFF. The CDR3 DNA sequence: TGTGCCAGCAGTGAAAGGGGGACAGTTATTAATGAGCAGTTCTTC.

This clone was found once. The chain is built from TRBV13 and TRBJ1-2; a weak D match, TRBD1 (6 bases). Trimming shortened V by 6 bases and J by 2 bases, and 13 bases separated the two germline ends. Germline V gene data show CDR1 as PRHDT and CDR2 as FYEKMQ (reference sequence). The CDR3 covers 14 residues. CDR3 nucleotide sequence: TGTGCCAGCAGTCCATGGACAGCCAACTATGGCTACACCTTC. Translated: CASSPWTANYGYTF.

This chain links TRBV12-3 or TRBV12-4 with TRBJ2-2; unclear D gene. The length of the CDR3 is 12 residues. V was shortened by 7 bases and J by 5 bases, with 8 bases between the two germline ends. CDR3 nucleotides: TGTGCCAGCACCCATCATACCGGGGAGCTGTTTTTT. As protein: CASTHHTGELFF.

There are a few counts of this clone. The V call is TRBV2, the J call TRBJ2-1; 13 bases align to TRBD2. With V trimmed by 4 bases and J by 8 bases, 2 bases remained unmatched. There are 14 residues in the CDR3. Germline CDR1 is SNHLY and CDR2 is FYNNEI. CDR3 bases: TGTGCCAGCAGTGTACTAGCGGGGGGGCATGAGCAGTTCTTC. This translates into CASSVLAGGHEQFF.

The CDR3 is CASSVGTGNNEQFF. In nucleotides, the CDR3 is TGCGCCAGCAGCGTAGGGACAGGCAACAATGAGCAGTTCTTC. The rearrangement joins TRBV5-1 to TRBJ2-1, with 8 nucleotides matching TRBD1. V shed 4 bases and J 5 bases; nucleotides not matched to a gene: 5. The CDR3 length is 14 residues. Germline CDR1 is SGHRS and CDR2 is YFSETQ. The full variable domain, rest sourced from reference TRBV5-1 and TRBJ2-1, is KAGVTQTPRYLIKTRGQQVTLSCSPISGHRSVSWYQQTPGQGLQFLFEYFSETQRNKGNFPGRFSGRQFSNSRSEMNVSTLELGDSALYLCASSVGTGNNEQFFGPGTRLTVL.

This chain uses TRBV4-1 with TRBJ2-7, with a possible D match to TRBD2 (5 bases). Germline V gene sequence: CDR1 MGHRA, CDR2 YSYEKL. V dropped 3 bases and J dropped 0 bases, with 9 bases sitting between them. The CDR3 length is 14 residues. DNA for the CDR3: TGCGCCAGCAGCCAGTTCGGACTCTCCTACGAGCAGTACTTC. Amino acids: CASSQFGLSYEQYF.